This entry describes one T cell receptor (beta chain). Its antigen is currently not known. Qualities for individual bases were not recorded, and no much larger clone is one base off. The library was built by means of the immunoSEQ multiplex PCR assay. Using reverse primers that targeted J gene segments together with forward primers that targeted V gene segments, the TR loci were amplified in a multiplexed PCR. The amplified CDR3 regions were sequenced using the Illumina HiSeq System. The authors' analysis ran thus. Closely related reads were merged by a nearest-neighbour algorithm to remove PCR and sequencing errors and to collapse the data into unique sequences. Repertoires were summarised by clonality and by T cell density, defined as TR molecules per amount of genomic DNA input. CDR3 amino acid sequences present in at least 80% of unsorted samples were defined as public TRs and were then tested for differential abundance between coeliac and control samples. Every lamina propria sample was searched for matches to a list of a few hundred published gliadin-specific TRB sequences. Differences in clonality and density between disease groups were tested by Kruskal-Wallis tests, followed by Dunn post-tests. Here the immuneACCESS table is served through TCRdb, limited to in-frame sequences with V and J called. Missing clones are a known gap in these copies; in checked studies unresolved V genes cover under half, and the rest lacks a known reason. V and J calls and clone size are as listed in that table; D and trimming were resolved from the DNA. The sample records approximately 9,000 clones, 67% of which are singletons. 20% to 25% of the sample is held by the ten biggest clonotypes.

As encoded in the germline V gene (reference sequence), CDR1 is SEHNR while CDR2 is FQNEAQ. The V end gives up 4 bases and the J end 3 bases, leaving 9 bases in the junction not matched to a gene. The CDR3 runs 15 residues from the cysteine to the phenylalanine. The sequence is cut down to CDR3 DNA, 45 bases in frame from base 1. This entry comes from a study of coeliac disease (dated by TCRdb to between 2021 and 2024). Turning to the overall study: Coeliac patients were categorised as having newly diagnosed active disease, refractory coeliac disease type I, or disease controlled by a gluten-free diet. Refractory coeliac disease type I meant no response to a gluten-free diet for more than 12 months, together with immunophenotypically normal intraepithelial cells. High-resolution HLA typing was unavailable, so biased TRBV7-2 usage was queried as a proof of principle. Next-generation sequencing of rearranged TRB and TRG CDR3 regions was applied to small intestinal lymphocyte fractions from coeliac and non-coeliac patients. The goal was to describe the TR repertoires of small intestinal T cells in active coeliac disease, in refractory type I coeliac disease, and in coeliac disease treated with a gluten-free diet. Of the roughly 30 patients in the full study, some 22 had coeliac disease confirmed by serology and 8 were controls with non-small intestinal disorders. TRB sequencing was successfully performed on samples from around 30 subjects, among which about two dozen paired bulk unsorted intraepithelial and lamina propria cell samples were included.

The study at large found these results: TRB repertoires were mostly private, with most amino acid sequences found in only one sample, and V-gene usage showed no significant difference between disease groups. Lower clonality than in controls was observed in the TRB and TRG repertoires of active coeliac intraepithelial and lamina propria samples, suggesting that diverse T cells were recruited. Cross-contamination between compartments was possible, because separating intraepithelial cells from lamina propria cells did not produce high-purity fractions. Published gliadin-specific TRB sequences turned up in about 45% of the 18 coeliac lamina propria samples, compared with only 1 of 6 controls. The approach was considered by the authors to be unsuitable for unbiased detection of gliadin-specific T cells, as gliadin-specific T cells are scarce and rarely shared between patients.

Cells were frozen in aliquots of approximately 500,000 in DMSO/FBS in liquid nitrogen, and a single aliquot from each fraction was used for sequencing. Every one of the 30 study patients had an endoscopy and a small intestinal biopsy. Lamina propria cells were released by collagenase digestion of the biopsy tissue remaining after intraepithelial cell isolation. Genomic DNA was extracted from frozen unsorted cell fractions using the Qiagen DNeasy blood extraction kit. Rearrangement joined TRBV7-9 to TRBJ2-7; TRBD1 agrees with 7 junctional bases. The TCR sequence derives from a woman aged 60 to 75 with celiac disease. Sequences were obtained from lamina propria lymphocytes from the gut. The meaning of the sample's cell subset or site label: lamina propria cell (LPC) fraction of small intestinal biopsy. The CDR3 reads as follows: CASSSPRDSFYEQYF. The sequenced DNA is TGTGCCAGCAGCTCCCCCAGGGACAGTTTCTACGAGCAGTACTTC.